One T cell receptor (beta chain) is described in this entry. Its antigen is still unknown. This sample is drawn from a study of cytotoxic CD8 clonotypes in ibrutinib-treated CLL. Whole-study results and caveats: Rare overall, public clonotypes shrank or held steady under therapy.

The ends were cut back, 5 bases at V and 0 bases at J, with 14 bases in the middle. Germline V gene lookup returns CDR1 SGHTA and CDR2 FQGTGA. This CDR3 is 17 amino acids long. The table came from immunoSEQ multiplex PCR; TCRdb's copy has only in-frame clones and leaves some out. The table includes 15,000 to 20,000 clones, 65% to 70% detected once. The specimen was PBMCs, collected before ibrutinib treatment. V and J are TRBV7-3 and TRBJ1-6, with unresolved D. The TCR sequence derives from a human donor with chronic lymphocytic leukemia. In DNA, the CDR3 is TGTGCCAGCAGCGAGGGTCACCAAGGCTCCTATAATTCACCCCTCCACTTT. Its translation: CASSEGHQGSYNSPLHF.